This T cell receptor (beta chain) stems from a study of blood T cell repertoires in COVID-19. Per the authors' pipeline: Estimation of nucleated cell counts relied on the amplification of reference gene primers. Clones were sequenced by immunoSEQ multiplex PCR, and TCRdb holds only the in-frame ones, with some missing. V and J calls and clone size follow that table, whereas D and trimming were derived from the DNA. Of about 200,000 clones listed, 81% are singletons. Participant reports of clinical history set cohort assignment. The V and J ends lost 2 bases and 1 base respectively, with 10 bases between them. CDR3 length: 15 residues. The germline CDR1 and CDR2 sequences are LGHDT and YNNKEL (reference sequence).

The sequence was obtained from a woman in her forties or fifties with acute COVID-19. The rearrangement links TRBV3-1 (or the pseudogene TRBV3-2) to TRBJ2-3; perhaps TRBD2 as D (5 bases). Input material: PBMCs or T cells enriched from blood (not recorded which). The CDR3 reads CASSQWERGTDTQYF. The CDR3 DNA reads TGTGCCAGCAGCCAATGGGAGAGAGGCACAGATACGCAGTATTTT.